The next 26 T cell receptor beta chains were all read from a single sample in a study of shared clonotypes between healthy human individuals. Data came from immunoSEQ multiplex PCR; TCRdb stores just in-frame clones and leaves some out. The sample carries over a million clones, 95% to 99% recorded once. Sequencing was done on a sample of naive CD4+ T cells sorted from blood. Sample subset: CD45RA+ positively selected. The receptors were sampled from a man aged 25-45 years in good health.

This sequence joins TRBV28 and TRBJ1-5; 7 nucleotides match TRBD1. The length of the CDR3 is 15 residues. The J segment lost 6 bases and the V segment lost 2 bases, leaving 7 bases of the junction unmatched. CDR1 MDHEN and CDR2 SYDVKM come from the germline V gene. CDR3 coding DNA: TGTGCCAGCAGTTTAGTTGACAGGGATATTCAGCCCCAGCATTTT. Amino acid sequence: CASSLVDRDIQPQHF. The entire variable domain, with the rest obtained from reference TRBV28 and TRBJ1-5, is as follows: DVKVTQSSRYLVKRTGEKVFLECVQDMDHENMFWYRQDPGLGLRLIYFSYDVKMKEKGDIPEGYSVSREKKERFSLILESASTNQTSMYLCASSLVDRDIQPQHFGDGTRLSIL.

Regarding this clone: This same CDR3 is encoded by further DNA sequences in the sample. The rearrangement links TRBV2 to TRBJ2-5; no firm D call. The CDR3 covers 12 residues. Trimming shortened V by 3 bases and J by 2 bases, and 4 bases separated the two germline ends. Germline V gives CDR1 SNHLY, CDR2 FYNNEI. Here the CDR3 DNA reads TGTGCCAGCAGTGAGGGTCAAGAGACCCAGTACTTC. The encoded protein is CASSEGQETQYF.

V and J are TRBV6-6 and TRBJ1-5, with D possibly being TRBD1 (5 bases). Trimming pared 7 bases from V and 4 bases from J, leaving 14 bases between. The CDR3 totals 14 residues. Germline V CDR1 and CDR2: MNHNY, SVGAGI (reference sequence). CDR3 DNA: TGTGCCAGCAATAGGGGTCAAGGTAATCAGCCCCAGCATTTT. Protein sequence: CASNRGQGNQPQHF.

The chain links TRBV30 to TRBJ2-4, with D tentatively TRBD1 (6 bases). CDR1 and CDR2 from the germline V gene are GTSNPN and SVGIG (reference sequence). This CDR3 is 15 amino acids long. Trimming pared 2 bases from V and 3 bases from J, leaving 14 bases between. The CDR3: CAWSTAEGHKNIQYF. CDR3 nucleotide sequence: TGTGCCTGGAGTACCGCCGAGGGACACAAAAACATTCAGTACTTC.

This clone was seen just once. The chain employs TRBV27 and TRBJ1-5; D is perhaps TRBD1 (5 bases). Trimming removed 0 bases from V and 6 bases from J, with 9 bases in between. This CDR3 has 14 amino acids. Per the germline V gene, CDR1 is MNHEY and CDR2 is SMNVEV (reference sequence). CDR3 sequence (DNA): TGTGCCAGCAGTTTATCAGGGGAAGGTCAGCCCCAGCATTTT. Protein product: CASSLSGEGQPQHF.

V and J are TRBV10-2 and TRBJ2-7; D remains unclear. Germline assignment: CDR1 WSHSY and CDR2 SAAADI. The CDR3 is 14 amino acids. V shed 0 bases and J shed 2 bases, with 8 bases lying between them. As DNA, the CDR3 is TGCGCCAGCAGTGAGTCTGACGGTGCCTACGAGCAGTACTTC. Amino acids: CASSESDGAYEQYF.

The rearrangement uses TRBV5-1 and TRBJ2-3; possibly TRBD2 for D (5 bases). CDR3 length equals 15 residues. V was shortened by 2 bases and J by 5 bases, with 15 bases between the two germline ends. Germline CDR1 and CDR2: SGHRS and YFSETQ. The chain's CDR3 is CASSLVPSLGDTQYF. CDR3 bases: TGCGCCAGCAGCTTAGTACCTAGCCTGGGAGATACGCAGTATTTT. Full variable domain (missing parts from reference TRBV5-1 and TRBJ2-3): KAGVTQTPRYLIKTRGQQVTLSCSPISGHRSVSWYQQTPGQGLQFLFEYFSETQRNKGNFPGRFSGRQFSNSRSEMNVSTLELGDSALYLCASSLVPSLGDTQYFGPGTRLTVL.

The chain joins TRBV5-1 to TRBJ1-3, with 8 bases fitting TRBD1. V dropped 3 bases and J dropped 5; count of bases not matched to a gene: 13. CDR1 is SGHRS, CDR2 YFSETQ, per germline. This CDR3 contains 17 residues. CDR3 in amino acids: CASSSVGGQVSRNTIYF. In DNA form, the CDR3 reads TGCGCCAGCAGCTCGGTTGGGGGACAGGTCTCGAGAAACACCATATATTTT.

The chain couples TRBV29-1 to TRBJ2-1; the D call may be TRBD1 or TRBD2 (5 bases each). V was shortened by 3 bases and J by 3 bases, with 12 bases between the two germline ends. This CDR3 comprises 14 residues. Germline-derived CDR1 and CDR2 are SQVTM and ANQGSEA. CDR3 protein: CSVDRGPNYNEQFF. The CDR3 region has the DNA TGCAGCGTTGACCGGGGACCGAACTACAATGAGCAGTTCTTC.

The chain uses TRBV28 and TRBJ1-2; tentative D call: TRBD1 (5 bases). Germline CDR1 reads MDHEN; CDR2 reads SYDVKM. Trimming pared 2 bases from V and 6 bases from J, leaving 10 bases between. The CDR3 extends over 13 amino acids. The CDR3 loop reads CASSLPGRDGYTF. The CDR3 DNA reads TGTGCCAGCAGTTTACCAGGGAGGGATGGCTACACCTTC.

This chain connects TRBV5-1 to TRBJ2-5; D call uncertain. CDR1 and CDR2 from the germline V gene are SGHRS and YFSETQ. The CDR3 totals 15 residues. Trimming took 4 bases from V and 1 from J, leaving 14 bases between them. The CDR3 coding sequence is TGCGCCAGCAGCCCCCGAGCTCGCCTCCAAGAGACCCAGTACTTC. As protein: CASSPRARLQETQYF.

With respect to this clone: The same CDR3 also results from other DNA sequences found in this sample. The chain is built from TRBV7-9 and TRBJ2-7, with D hard to call. CDR1 and CDR2 from the germline V gene are SEHNR and FQNEAQ (reference sequence). Deletions cut 1 base from V and 4 bases from J, with 5 bases between. The CDR3 is 12 residues long. As DNA, the CDR3 is TGTGCCAGCAGCTTAGTGGGGTACGAGCAGTACTTC. Its protein is CASSLVGYEQYF.

CDR3 loop: CASSLTAGGWYNEQFF. As DNA, the CDR3 is TGTGCCAGCAGCTTAACGGCGGGAGGTTGGTACAATGAGCAGTTCTTC. This chain joins TRBV7-3 and TRBJ2-1, with TRBD2 matching over 8 bases. CDR1 SGHTA and CDR2 FQGTGA come from the germline V gene. With 0 bases clipped from V and 4 bases from J, the junction kept 5 bases outside the gene matches. This CDR3 is built from 16 residues.

The CDR3 reads CASTQVGAYGYTF. CDR3 bases: TGTGCCAGCACCCAAGTAGGAGCCTATGGCTACACCTTC. The chain employs TRBV5-4 and TRBJ1-2, with no clear D. The germline V gene has CDR1 SGHNT and CDR2 YYREEE (reference sequence). Trimming removed 6 bases at V and 4 bases at J, with 13 bases between. The CDR3 has 13 residues. The full variable domain, completed using reference TRBV5-4 and TRBJ1-2, is ETGVTQSPTHLIKTRGQQVTLRCSSQSGHNTVSWYQQALGQGPQFIFQYYREEENGRGNFPPRFSGLQFPNYSSELNVNALELDDSALYLCASTQVGAYGYTFGSGTRLTVV.

V usage is TRBV15 and J usage is TRBJ2-1; a possible D gene is TRBD1 (6 bases). Per germline, CDR1 LNHNV and CDR2 YYDKDF (reference sequence). The CDR3 covers 16 residues. V lost 2 bases to trimming and J lost 8 bases, with 19 bases between them. CDR3 in DNA: TGTGCCACCAGCAGATGGCAGGGGCCCTATCGGGATGAGCAGTTCTTC. Protein sequence: CATSRWQGPYRDEQFF.

The chain couples TRBV18 to TRBJ2-5, with D possibly being TRBD1 or TRBD2 (5 bases each). The germline gives CDR1 KGHSH, CDR2 LQKENI. Trimming removed 2 bases at V and 5 bases at J, with 15 bases between. CDR3 length: 15 amino acids. The CDR3 region is CASSPTRTGRETQYF. The CDR3 nucleotides are TGTGCCAGCTCACCAACACGCACGGGACGGGAGACCCAGTACTTC.

The sample holds one count of this clone. The chain uses TRBV9 and TRBJ2-1, with 12 nucleotides matching TRBD2. Germline CDR1 is SGDLS and CDR2 is YYNGEE. With 2 bases clipped from V and 3 bases from J, the junction kept 6 bases outside the gene matches. This CDR3 is 17 amino acids long. The CDR3 protein is CASSVTSGRLIYNEQFF. The CDR3 DNA reads TGTGCCAGCAGCGTCACTAGCGGGAGGTTGATCTACAATGAGCAGTTCTTC. The full variable domain, its missing parts supplied by reference TRBV9 and TRBJ2-1, is DSGVTQTPKHLITATGQRVTLRCSPRSGDLSVYWYQQSLDQGLQFLIQYYNGEERAKGNILERFSAQQFPDLHSELNLSSLELGDSALYFCASSVTSGRLIYNEQFFGPGTRLTVL.

This clone appeared a single time. This sequence joins TRBV11-2 and TRBJ1-2; tentatively, D is TRBD1 (6 bases). The CDR3 sequence is 15 residues long. CDR1 and CDR2 (germline): SGHAT, FQNNGV. Trimming shortened V by 3 bases and J by 5 bases, and 16 bases separated the two germline ends. The CDR3 loop is CASSLVDWDKYGYTF. In nucleotides, the CDR3 is TGTGCCAGCAGCTTGGTGGACTGGGACAAATATGGCTACACCTTC. The full variable domain, completed using reference TRBV11-2 and TRBJ1-2, is EAGVAQSPRYKIIEKRQSVAFWCNPISGHATLYWYQQILGQGPKLLIQFQNNGVVDDSQLPKDRFSAERLKGVDSTLKIQPAKLEDSAVYLCASSLVDWDKYGYTFGSGTRLTVV.

The chain has TRBV5-1 and TRBJ2-5; D ambiguous. The germline V and J ends were trimmed by 0 bases and 4 bases, with 13 bases remaining between them. The germline gives CDR1 SGHRS, CDR2 YFSETQ. CDR3 length: 15 amino acids. CDR3 nucleotide sequence: TGCGCCAGCAGCTTGGACGGTACACCGATAGAGACCCAGTACTTC. Translation gives CASSLDGTPIETQYF.

V is TRBV5-4 and J is TRBJ2-7; D is tentatively TRBD1 or TRBD2 (5 bases each). The CDR3 runs 14 residues. V lost 3 bases to trimming and J lost 7 bases, with 17 bases between them. Germline assignment: CDR1 SGHNT and CDR2 YYREEE (reference sequence). The CDR3 DNA reads as TGTGCCAGCAGCTCACCCAGGGATAGCGAGGAGCAGTACTTC. Its protein is CASSSPRDSEEQYF.

The CDR3 loop is CASSLEHWNTEAFF. The CDR3 DNA is TGTGCCAGCAGCTTAGAACATTGGAACACTGAAGCTTTCTTT. J is TRBJ1-1 and V is TRBV11-2; D ambiguous. The CDR3 extends over 14 amino acids. V dropped 0 bases and J dropped 1 base, with 6 bases sitting between them. The germline V gene has CDR1 SGHAT and CDR2 FQNNGV.

V is TRBV6-5 and J is TRBJ1-3, with a tentative D call TRBD1 (6 bases). The V and J ends lost 6 bases and 8 bases respectively, with 20 bases between them. This CDR3 is 15 amino acids long. CDR1 is MNHEY, CDR2 SVGAGI, per germline. The CDR3 coding sequence is TGTGCCAGCAGCCAAGCCCCAGGGGTCCGACACACCATATATTTT. This sequence encodes CASSQAPGVRHTIYF.

V and J are TRBV5-1 and TRBJ2-3, with TRBD1 as a possible D gene (6 bases). The CDR3 covers 16 residues. Germline-derived CDR1 and CDR2 are SGHRS and YFSETQ. V lost 0 bases, J lost 0 bases, and 11 bases lay in between. CDR3: CASSLAATGSTDTQYF. As DNA, the CDR3 is TGCGCCAGCAGCTTGGCCGCGACAGGTAGCACAGATACGCAGTATTTT.

This clone was detected once. The genes are TRBV10-2 and TRBJ2-7; no firm D call. Per germline, CDR1 WSHSY and CDR2 SAAADI. This CDR3 has 17 residues. Trimming shortened V by 1 base and J by 3 bases, and 19 bases separated the two germline ends. In nucleotides, the CDR3 is TGCGCCAGCAGTGAGTGGTTCTTGTCGGGTTCAGGCTACGAGCAGTACTTC. Amino acid sequence: CASSEWFLSGSGYEQYF.

As regards this clone: This CDR3 is also generated by other DNA sequences in the sample. The chain uses TRBV29-1 and TRBJ2-5; D not resolved. The CDR3 extends over 12 amino acids. Germline V gene sequence: CDR1 SQVTM, CDR2 ANQGSEA. V was pared by 3 bases and J by 3 bases, with 8 bases between. In DNA, the CDR3 is TGCAGCGTTGATGGTGGGGAAGAGACCCAGTACTTC. It encodes CSVDGGEETQYF. The full variable domain, in which reference TRBV29-1 and TRBJ2-5 provide the parts outside the CDR3, is SAVISQKPSRDICQRGTSLTIQCQVDSQVTMMFWYRQQPGQSLTLIATANQGSEATYESGFVIDKFPISRPNLTFSTLTVSNMSPEDSSIYLCSVDGGEETQYFGPGTRLLVL.

V gene TRBV9 combines with J gene TRBJ2-7; 9 bases are a match to TRBD2. Germline loops: CDR1 SGDLS, CDR2 YYNGEE. With 1 base clipped from V and 6 bases from J, the junction kept 5 bases outside the gene matches. The CDR3 runs to 14 residues. CDR3 sequence reads: CASSVRAGGGEQYF. The CDR3 region has the DNA TGTGCCAGCAGCGTAAGAGCGGGAGGAGGCGAGCAGTACTTC.